Listed below are T cell receptor beta chains from one sample, sequenced in a study of OX40 agonist ivuxolimab in advanced cancers. The repertoire was sequenced with immunoSEQ multiplex PCR; TCRdb's copy has only in-frame clones and lacks some. The sample records tens of thousands of clones, 82% being singletons. The source material was CD4+ or CD8+ T cells sorted from blood, sampled in a trial of the OX40 agonist ivuxolimab. Receptors were obtained from an adult with an advanced solid tumor such as melanoma, head and neck, liver or kidney cancer. CDR3s include the opening cysteine and the closing phenylalanine or tryptophan. D genes are given only for firm matches. Rows give clone size only sometimes, using once, few, many, or a class for an expanded clone.

NA,TRBJ1-4,NA,14,TRBV30,CAWSVGVTGSELFF,TGTGCCTGGAGTGTGGGCGTGACAGGTAGTGAACTGTTTTTT
NA,TRBJ1-2,TRBD1,14,TRBV4-2,CASSGTGDFYGYTF,TGTGCCAGCAGCGGGACAGGGGATTTTTATGGCTACACCTTC
NA,TRBJ1-5,NA,14,TRBV19,CASSIGASNQPQHF,TGTGCCAGTAGTATAGGTGCCAGCAATCAGCCCCAGCATTTT
NA,TRBJ2-5,NA,15,TRBV5-6,CASSLLRAAKETQYF,TGTGCCAGCAGCTTGCTTAGGGCCGCAAAAGAGACCCAGTACTTC
NA,TRBJ2-3,TRBD1,14,TRBV25-1,CASTMTGGTDTQYF,TGTGCCAGCACTATGACAGGGGGCACAGATACGCAGTATTTT
NA,TRBJ2-4,TRBD2,13,TRBV11-2,CASSPPGGDIQYF,TGTGCCAGCAGCCCCCCGGGAGGGGACATTCAGTACTTC
NA,TRBJ1-1,NA,13,TRBV19,CASRLDRIDEAFF,TGTGCCAGTAGGCTTGACAGGATTGATGAAGCTTTCTTT
NA,TRBJ2-6,TRBD1,18,TRBV11-2,CASSLLGGSRSGANVLTF,TGTGCCAGCAGCTTACTAGGGGGCTCCCGCTCTGGGGCCAACGTCCTGACTTTC
NA,TRBJ1-5,TRBD1,14,TRBV5-6,CASSTGTGNQPQHF,TGTGCCAGCAGCACCGGGACAGGGAATCAGCCCCAGCATTTT
NA,TRBJ2-5,NA,12,TRBV28,CASSLSWETQYF,TGTGCCAGCAGTCTATCTTGGGAGACCCAGTACTTC
NA,TRBJ2-2,TRBD2,14,TRBV7-3,CASSLGRDTGELFF,TGTGCCAGCAGCCTAGGGAGGGACACCGGGGAGCTGTTTTTT
NA,TRBJ2-7,NA,13,TRBV6-5,CASAQPETREQYF,TGTGCCAGCGCCCAACCGGAAACTCGTGAGCAGTACTTC
NA,TRBJ2-2,NA,11,TRBV21-1,CASSNTGELFF,TGTGCCAGCAGCAATACCGGGGAGCTGTTTTTT
NA,TRBJ2-5,TRBD2,18,TRBV9,CASSVGRISGRSPETQYF,TGTGCCAGCAGCGTAGGGAGGATTAGCGGGAGGAGTCCAGAGACCCAGTACTTC
NA,TRBJ2-7,TRBD1,15,TRBV19,CASSRGQGAVYEQYF,TGTGCCAGTAGCCGGGGACAGGGGGCCGTCTACGAGCAGTACTTC
NA,TRBJ2-1,TRBD2,17,TRBV5-5,CASSLNGLAGKYNEQFF,TGTGCCAGCAGCTTGAACGGACTAGCGGGGAAATACAATGAGCAGTTCTTC
NA,TRBJ2-5,TRBD2,14,TRBV11-2,CASSSTGTKETQYF,TGTGCCAGCAGCTCTACCGGGACTAAAGAGACCCAGTACTTC
NA,TRBJ2-7,TRBD2,15,TRBV9,CASSEASGVTYEQYF,TGTGCCAGCAGCGAAGCGAGCGGGGTAACCTACGAGCAGTACTTC
NA,TRBJ2-3,NA,15,TRBV9,CASSVDGTAGDTQYF,TGTGCCAGCAGCGTCGACGGAACAGCGGGTGATACGCAGTATTTT
few,TRBJ1-1,NA,12,TRBV18,CASSGPNTEAFF,TGTGCCAGCTCAGGACCGAACACTGAAGCTTTCTTT
few,TRBJ1-3,TRBD1,15,TRBV7-3,CASSPTGASGNTIYF,TGTGCCAGCAGTCCAACAGGGGCATCGGGAAACACCATATATTTT
once,TRBJ2-2,NA,18,TRBV7-9,CASSFDLLAFGDTGELFF,TGTGCCAGCAGCTTTGATTTACTGGCTTTTGGGGACACCGGGGAGCTGTTTTTT
NA,TRBJ2-2,NA,13,TRBV5-5,CASSRDLAGELFF,TGTGCCAGCAGCCGGGACCTTGCTGGGGAGCTGTTTTTT
NA,TRBJ1-5,NA,12,TRBV29-1,CSAGSNNQPQHF,TGCAGCGCCGGGTCTAACAATCAGCCCCAGCATTTT
NA,TRBJ2-7,NA,9,TRBV6-5,CAIPYEQYF,TGTGCCATTCCTTACGAGCAGTACTTC
NA,TRBJ1-1,NA,14,TRBV13,CASSSTQKNTEAFF,TGTGCCAGCAGCTCCACCCAGAAGAACACTGAAGCTTTCTTT